Sequencing of this T cell receptor beta chain was carried out in a study of metastatic and nonmetastatic thyroid tumors. As for the study in general: Comparison of repertoires was carried out across blood and tumor or nodule tissue from malignant and benign thyroid patients. Findings of the study overall: Benign nodules were reported to have significantly lower TCR beta diversity than malignant thyroid tumors, in blood and tumor.

In the authors' methods: A distant-metastasis classifier for papillary thyroid cancer was built using CDR3 differences across clinicopathological groups. With MiXCR, TCRdb called clones anew from the PCR reads. TCRdb, rather than the study authors, made the V and J calls. Of roughly 5,900 clones listed, around a quarter were seen once; the top ten hold around 10%. Thyroid surgery was performed in patients who had received no treatment beforehand. Germline CDR1 is GTSNPN and CDR2 is SVGIG (reference sequence). Trimming took 0 bases from V and 5 from J, leaving 4 bases between them. This CDR3 spans 11 amino acids. With regard to this clone: Its antigen is not known.

This clonotype was sampled from a male donor with papillary thyroid cancer or a benign thyroid nodule (not recorded which). Some clones in this sample may be carry-over from other donors' samples. This chain links TRBV30 with TRBJ1-1; D gene ambiguous. Sequencing used adjacent normal tissue. The CDR3 DNA sequence: TGTGCCTGGAGTGTAAAGACTGAAGCTTTCTTT. Translation: CAWSVKTEAFF.